The 3 T cell receptor beta chains given below trace back to one sample, sequenced in a study of T cells in Graves' hyperthyroidism and ophthalmopathy. The investigators amplified TCR beta CDR3 regions from RNA transcripts. Researchers ran a first-round RT-PCR on the TCR CDR3 using the HTBI primer set. TCRdb analysed the multiplex PCR reads with MiXCR anew, one entry per CDR3 protein. The sample yields about 380,000 distinct CDR3 sequences, more than 12% seen once. Sequenced input: blood. These receptors all stem from a woman aged 25-40 years with Graves' ophthalmopathy.

The chain is built from TRBV28 and TRBJ2-5, with D maybe TRBD1 (6 bases). Germline CDR1 MDHEN, CDR2 SYDVKM. This CDR3 has 16 amino acids. With 6 bases removed from V and 1 base from J, the gap between germline ends came to 18 bases. CDR3 nucleotide sequence: TGTGCCAGCAGCCTACTCGAGACAGGAATCCAAGAGACCCAGTACTTC. It encodes CASSLLETGIQETQYF.

At least ten counts were recorded for this clonotype. V usage is TRBV10-2 and J usage is TRBJ2-2, with D maybe TRBD1 (5 bases). Per germline, CDR1 WSHSY and CDR2 SAAADI. V lost 7 bases, J lost 0 bases, and 9 bases lay in between. This CDR3 comprises 14 residues. This chain's CDR3 is CASKGRTNTGELFF. The DNA of the CDR3 is TGCGCCAGCAAGGGGCGGACGAACACCGGGGAGCTGTTTTTT.

This clonotype was seen at least ten times. The gene calls are TRBV6-1 and TRBJ1-1; D gene uncertain. Germline V gives CDR1 MNHNS, CDR2 SASEGT. This CDR3 contains 11 residues. The V gene lost 6 bases and the J gene lost 3 bases, with 5 bases spanning the gap. The CDR3 DNA reads TGTGCCAGCAGCCGATACACTGAAGCTTTCTTT. Its protein is CASSRYTEAFF.